The sequence of this T cell receptor (beta chain) was determined in a study of Graves' ophthalmopathy and Graves' hyperthyroidism. Study results and caveats: Ophthalmopathy progression cases were predicted by the model with 70.59% sensitivity and approximately 74% specificity.

The CDR3 length is 16 residues. CDR1 is SGDLS and CDR2 is YYNGEE in the germline V gene. V lost 0 bases to trimming and J lost 1 base, with 13 bases between them. The sequenced template was RNA, covering the TCR beta CDR3 region. In the first round, RT-PCR was carried out with HTBI primers, and a multiplex PCR formed the second round. One entry per CDR3 protein results from TCRdb running MiXCR on the multiplex PCR reads. This table has about 170,000 distinct CDR3 sequences, more than 30% appearing once. Ten or more counts support this clonotype. Its antigen is currently unknown. The sequencing sample was made of peripheral blood. The chain is built from TRBV9 and TRBJ1-1, with a weak D call TRBD1 (5 bases). The sequence was collected from a woman in her 40s with Graves' ophthalmopathy. DNA for the CDR3: TGTGCCAGCAGCGTAGGGGGGGAGGGCCGGAACACTGAAGCTTTCTTT. Residues: CASSVGGEGRNTEAFF.